These 32 T cell receptor beta chains originate from one sample sequenced in a study of shared T cell receptors in the human thymus. Only in-frame clones appear in the TCRdb table, and some are missing; sequencing was by immunoSEQ multiplex PCR. The table lists about 660,000 clones, around 89% of them singletons. Another study also made use of these data, one on human thymus T cells.

Sequencing was done on a sample of thymocytes. Receptor source: a boy under two years old with a congenital heart defect.

The chain couples TRBV5-8 to TRBJ2-7; TRBD1 matches at 10 bases. The CDR3 has 15 amino acids. CDR1 SGHTS and CDR2 YDEGEE come from the germline V gene. With V trimmed by 4 bases and J by 2 bases, 6 bases remained unmatched. The CDR3 bases are TGTGCCAGCAGCCTTGGACAGGGGGGGACCTACGAGCAGTACTTC. Encoded protein: CASSLGQGGTYEQYF.

The chain is built from TRBV7-8 and TRBJ1-5; 7 bases are shared with TRBD1. Per germline, CDR1 SGHVS and CDR2 FQNEAQ. The CDR3 is 16 amino acids. The J segment lost 3 bases and the V segment lost 1 base, leaving 6 bases of the junction unmatched. The CDR3 loop is CASSLVGTAFNQPQHF. CDR3 nucleotides: TGTGCCAGCAGCTTAGTCGGGACAGCCTTCAATCAGCCCCAGCATTTT.

V gene TRBV28 combines with J gene TRBJ1-4; D possibly corresponds to TRBD1 (6 bases). This CDR3 region has 14 residues. The V gene lost 3 bases and the J gene lost 5 bases, with 10 bases spanning the gap. Germline-derived CDR1 and CDR2 are MDHEN and SYDVKM. The CDR3 reads CASSFRDKNEKLFF. The CDR3 DNA is TGTGCCAGCAGTTTCCGGGACAAGAATGAAAAACTGTTTTTT.

A remark on this clone: The sample holds other DNA sequences that translate to the same CDR3. The rearrangement uses TRBV27 and TRBJ2-5; no clear D. CDR3 length equals 15 residues. V gave up 0 bases and J gave up 1 base, with 9 bases separating them. Germline V CDR1 and CDR2: MNHEY, SMNVEV (reference sequence). In DNA, the CDR3 is TGTGCCAGCAGTTTATCCGGCGGATTCCAAGAGACCCAGTACTTC. Residues: CASSLSGGFQETQYF.

In nucleotides, the CDR3 is TGTGCCAGCAGCTTGCTCTGGGCGGGAGGGGGACCCTACGAGCAGTACTTC. Translated: CASSLLWAGGGPYEQYF. The V call is TRBV5-6, the J call TRBJ2-7, with 9 bases matching TRBD2. V lost 1 base, J lost 2 bases, and 10 bases stayed unmatched. The CDR3 runs to 17 residues. Per germline, CDR1 SGHDT and CDR2 YYEEEE. The whole variable domain, remainder taken from reference TRBV5-6 and TRBJ2-7, is DAGVTQSPTHLIKTRGQQVTLRCSPKSGHDTVSWYQQALGQGPQFIFQYYEEEERQRGNFPDRFSGHQFPNYSSELNVNALLLGDSALYLCASSLLWAGGGPYEQYFGPGTRLTVT.

The chain couples TRBV5-1 to TRBJ2-7, with D perhaps matching TRBD2 (6 bases). Germline CDR1 and CDR2: SGHRS and YFSETQ. CDR3 length equals 15 residues. Deletions cut 0 bases from V and 3 bases from J, with 13 bases between. Written as DNA, the CDR3 is TGCGCCAGCAGCTTGGGCCGGGGGTCCGGCTACGAGCAGTACTTC. Its protein is CASSLGRGSGYEQYF.

This clone has just one count. The chain joins TRBV6-5 to TRBJ2-3; D may be TRBD2 (6 bases). This CDR3 has 16 residues. Trimming pared 3 bases from V and 0 bases from J, leaving 13 bases between. The germline V gene has CDR1 MNHEY and CDR2 SVGAGI. CDR3 loop: CASSYVRGTSTDTQYF. The DNA of the CDR3 is TGTGCCAGCAGTTATGTAAGAGGGACTAGCACAGATACGCAGTATTTT.

The count of this clone is one. The V call is TRBV5-1, the J call TRBJ2-7; D possibly corresponds to TRBD2 (5 bases). Germline CDR1 reads SGHRS; CDR2 reads YFSETQ. The CDR3 is 13 residues long. Trimming stripped 4 bases from V and 3 bases from J, with 11 bases between. The CDR3 DNA follows: TGCGCCAGCAGCGACCGGGGAGACTACGAGCAGTACTTC. Protein: CASSDRGDYEQYF.

The genes are TRBV11-3 and TRBJ2-1, with 11 bases identical to TRBD2. Germline trimming cut 1 base from V and 3 bases from J; bases unmatched to any gene: 2. The CDR3 has 16 amino acids. Germline loops: CDR1 SGHNT, CDR2 YENEEA. The CDR3 region is CASSLATSGIYNEQFF. In DNA, the CDR3 is TGTGCCAGCAGCTTAGCGACTAGCGGGATCTACAATGAGCAGTTCTTC.

This chain links TRBV18 with TRBJ2-5, with D maybe TRBD1 (6 bases). The CDR3 covers 14 residues. V gave up 3 bases and J gave up 3 bases, with 11 bases separating them. Germline loops: CDR1 KGHSH, CDR2 LQKENI. In DNA, the CDR3 is TGTGCCAGCTCACCCACGGACAGAAAAGAGACCCAGTACTTC. This codes for CASSPTDRKETQYF.

This clone has more than one count but fewer than ten. This sequence joins TRBV28 and TRBJ1-4; 7 bases match TRBD1. The length of the CDR3 is 14 residues. V lost 4 bases and J lost 3; bases outside the gene matches: 2. The germline CDR1 and CDR2 sequences are MDHEN and SYDVKM. DNA for the CDR3: TGTGCCAGCAGTTCCGGACAGGCTAATGAAAAACTGTTTTTT. Its translation is CASSSGQANEKLFF.

This CDR3 is CASSTYGLSNEQFF. The CDR3 DNA sequence: TGTGCCAGCAGCACCTACGGACTATCCAATGAGCAGTTCTTC. The chain uses TRBV11-2 and TRBJ2-1, with a possible D match to TRBD2 (6 bases). CDR1 is SGHAT, CDR2 FQNNGV, per germline. V was cut by 5 bases and J by 6 bases, with 14 bases left in between. CDR3 length equals 14 residues.

This sequence joins TRBV14 and TRBJ2-5; possible D gene TRBD1, 5 bases. The germline V gene encodes CDR1 SGHDN and CDR2 FVKESK. The CDR3 extends over 13 amino acids. Trimming shortened V by 4 bases and J by 2 bases, and 8 bases separated the two germline ends. The CDR3 protein is CASSLGVQETQYF. In DNA form, the CDR3 reads TGTGCCAGCAGCCTAGGGGTTCAAGAGACCCAGTACTTC.

The J gene is TRBJ2-3, the V gene TRBV27; D is unresolved. CDR3 size: 15 residues. V was shortened by 8 bases and J by 2 bases, with 17 bases between the two germline ends. Germline-derived CDR1 and CDR2 are MNHEY and SMNVEV (reference sequence). This CDR3 reads CASSAPTGFTDTQYF. The CDR3 DNA is TGTGCCAGCTCGGCCCCCACGGGTTTCACAGATACGCAGTATTTT.

J is TRBJ2-2 and V is TRBV28, with 11 bases identical to TRBD2. The CDR3 is made up of 17 amino acids. The V and J ends lost 1 base and 8 bases, in that order; junction bases with no gene match: 9. CDR1 is MDHEN and CDR2 is SYDVKM in the germline V gene. The CDR3 DNA reads as TGTGCCAGCAGTTTATACGGTAGCGGGAGGGCCGCGGGGGAGCTGTTTTTT. Its translation: CASSLYGSGRAAGELFF. Full variable domain (missing parts from reference TRBV28 and TRBJ2-2): DVKVTQSSRYLVKRTGEKVFLECVQDMDHENMFWYRQDPGLGLRLIYFSYDVKMKEKGDIPEGYSVSREKKERFSLILESASTNQTSMYLCASSLYGSGRAAGELFFGEGSRLTVL.

The chain employs TRBV4-1 and TRBJ2-1; 11 bases fit TRBD2. The trim removed 2 bases at V and 2 bases at J, leaving 2 bases unmatched. The CDR3 spans 16 residues. The germline V gene encodes CDR1 MGHRA and CDR2 YSYEKL. This chain's CDR3 is CASSQPTSGAYNEQFF. CDR3 DNA sequence: TGCGCCAGCAGCCAACCGACTAGCGGGGCCTACAATGAGCAGTTCTTC.

The CDR3 bases are TGCGCCAGCAGCGTAAGCGGGGGGGAAACAGATACGCAGTATTTT. Translated: CASSVSGGETDTQYF. The chain recombines TRBV5-1 with TRBJ2-3; the match to TRBD2 covers 10 bases. After removal of 4 bases from V and 3 bases from J, the junction contained 5 bases not matched to a gene. Germline V gives CDR1 SGHRS, CDR2 YFSETQ. This CDR3 is built from 15 residues.

The J gene is TRBJ1-1, the V gene TRBV9; D may be TRBD1 (6 bases). Trimming took 0 bases from V and 1 from J, leaving 16 bases between them. CDR1 and CDR2 (germline): SGDLS, YYNGEE. This CDR3 is 17 amino acids long. This CDR3 reads CASSVGGGPTPNTEAFF. DNA for the CDR3: TGTGCCAGCAGCGTAGGGGGGGGCCCCACCCCGAACACTGAAGCTTTCTTT.

The chain recombines TRBV6-1 with TRBJ2-3; D ambiguous. Trimming cost V 5 bases and J 0 bases, with 12 bases left between them. The germline V gene encodes CDR1 MNHNS and CDR2 SASEGT. The CDR3 consists of 15 residues. This chain's CDR3 is CASSHFENSTDTQYF. The CDR3 bases are TGTGCCAGCAGTCACTTTGAGAATAGCACAGATACGCAGTATTTT.

CDR3 residues: CASSISPHRGGNTEAFF. The CDR3 DNA reads TGTGCCAGTAGTATTTCCCCCCATCGAGGAGGGAACACTGAAGCTTTCTTT. The chain employs TRBV19 and TRBJ1-1; D is undetermined. From germline, CDR1 is LNHDA and CDR2 SQIVND (reference sequence). The CDR3 covers 17 residues. Trimming took 3 bases from V and 1 from J, leaving 18 bases between them.

The chain is built from TRBV6-1 and TRBJ2-1; D is perhaps TRBD2 (6 bases). The CDR3 loop spans 16 amino acids. V lost 4 bases and J 2 bases, leaving 15 bases between the germline ends. The V gene's germline CDR1 is MNHNS and CDR2 SASEGT. The CDR3 DNA reads TGTGCCAGCAGTGTACGGGGGAGGAATCCCTACAATGAGCAGTTCTTC. This sequence encodes CASSVRGRNPYNEQFF.

V is TRBV28 and J is TRBJ2-1; 13 bases are shared with TRBD2. This CDR3 region has 19 residues. CDR1 and CDR2 (germline): MDHEN, SYDVKM. V lost 5 bases to trimming and J lost 3 bases; unmatched junction nucleotides: 13. CDR3 nucleotide sequence: TGTGCCAGCAGTCTAGGACTAGCGGGAGCTATTCAAAGCTACAATGAGCAGTTCTTC. Amino acids: CASSLGLAGAIQSYNEQFF.

The genes are TRBV7-9 and TRBJ2-5, with TRBD1 as a possible D gene (6 bases). CDR1 and CDR2 from the germline V gene are SEHNR and FQNEAQ (reference sequence). The germline V and J ends were trimmed by 5 bases and 0 bases, with 10 bases remaining between them. This CDR3 spans 14 amino acids. CDR3 sequence reads: CASSKTGNQETQYF. DNA of the CDR3: TGTGCCAGCAGCAAGACAGGTAACCAAGAGACCCAGTACTTC.

This clone occurred once. The J gene is TRBJ2-5, the V gene TRBV6-6; 8 bases are a match to TRBD2. CDR1 is MNHNY, CDR2 SVGAGI, per germline (reference sequence). The CDR3 length is 16 residues. V shed 2 bases and J 4 bases; nucleotides not matched to a gene: 9. The CDR3 sequence: CASSYTAGGRGETQYF. DNA for the CDR3: TGTGCCAGCAGTTACACTGCGGGGGGCCGTGGAGAGACCCAGTACTTC.

V gene TRBV4-2 combines with J gene TRBJ2-1; possibly TRBD1 for D (5 bases). Germline CDR1 is LGHNA and CDR2 is YNFKEQ. The CDR3 runs 14 residues. V lost 4 bases and J 0 bases, leaving 7 bases between the germline ends. The CDR3 sequence is CASSPRGSYNEQFF. The CDR3, as DNA: TGTGCCAGCAGCCCTAGGGGCTCCTACAATGAGCAGTTCTTC.

This sequence joins TRBV7-2 and TRBJ2-2, with a weak D call TRBD2 (5 bases). CDR3 size: 17 residues. Trimming removed 2 bases at V and 7 bases at J, with 20 bases between. From germline, CDR1 is SGHTA and CDR2 FQGNSA. CDR3 in amino acids: CASSLRAGQPPGGELFF. DNA of the CDR3: TGTGCCAGCAGCTTAAGGGCGGGCCAGCCCCCAGGCGGGGAGCTGTTTTTT.

This chain joins TRBV27 and TRBJ2-4; 7 bases map to TRBD2. Trimming cost V 6 bases and J 9 bases; bases outside gene matches: 17. The CDR3 has 16 amino acids. CDR1 and CDR2 from the germline V gene are MNHEY and SMNVEV (reference sequence). The CDR3 spells CASRRKAGPSGTIQYF. The CDR3 nucleotides read TGTGCCAGCAGAAGAAAAGCGGGACCTAGCGGAACCATTCAGTACTTC.

In this sample, this clone turned up once. This chain uses TRBV11-3 with TRBJ2-3; tentative D call: TRBD2 (6 bases). V was shortened by 1 base and J by 6 bases, with 8 bases between the two germline ends. CDR1 SGHNT and CDR2 YENEEA come from the germline V gene. The CDR3 loop spans 13 amino acids. The CDR3 loop reads CASSLGGADTQYF. The DNA for the CDR3 is TGTGCCAGCAGCTTAGGCGGGGCTGATACGCAGTATTTT.

The J gene is TRBJ2-7, the V gene TRBV28, with TRBD1 identical over 9 bases. J lost 5 bases, V lost 6 bases, and 8 bases had no gene match. Germline V gene data show CDR1 as MDHEN and CDR2 as SYDVKM. The CDR3 extends over 14 amino acids. The DNA for the CDR3 is TGTGCCAGCAGGGCCGGGACAGGGAGCGACGAGCAGTACTTC. It codes for CASRAGTGSDEQYF.

The chain employs TRBV6-1 and TRBJ2-5; tentative D call: TRBD1 (7 bases). Germline V gives CDR1 MNHNS, CDR2 SASEGT. The CDR3 loop spans 11 amino acids. V dropped 7 bases and J dropped 7 bases, with 10 bases sitting between them. CDR3 sequence (DNA): TGTGCCAGCACCCAGGGGGGGACCCAGTACTTC. Protein product: CASTQGGTQYF.

This clone came up a few times. Within the sample, other DNA sequences also encode this same CDR3. The CDR3 coding sequence is TGCGCCAGCAGCTTGTCAGGGGACGGCTACACCTTC. Translating it yields CASSLSGDGYTF. This chain connects TRBV5-1 to TRBJ1-2; possible D gene TRBD1, 6 bases. The V gene lost 1 base and the J gene lost 8 bases, with 9 bases spanning the gap. The CDR3 runs to 12 residues. Germline V gene data show CDR1 as SGHRS and CDR2 as YFSETQ. Together with reference TRBV5-1 and TRBJ1-2, the CDR3 gives the full variable domain: KAGVTQTPRYLIKTRGQQVTLSCSPISGHRSVSWYQQTPGQGLQFLFEYFSETQRNKGNFPGRFSGRQFSNSRSEMNVSTLELGDSALYLCASSLSGDGYTFGSGTRLTVV.

In its sample, this clone was seen once. The V and J genes are TRBV4-1 and TRBJ2-1; 12 nucleotides match TRBD2. The germline gives CDR1 MGHRA, CDR2 YSYEKL. V was clipped by 4 bases and J by 9 bases; unmatched bases: 7. The CDR3 has 15 residues. As DNA, the CDR3 is TGCGCCAGCAGCCCGACTAGCGGGAGTTTTTTTGAGCAGTTCTTC. Amino acids: CASSPTSGSFFEQFF.